This T cell receptor (beta chain) was captured in a study of blood T cells in healthy people across ages. Donors were healthy Caucasian individuals from Russia aged roughly 6 to 100. Every participating donor contributed 8.5 to 10 milliliters of peripheral blood through a draw. Extraction of total RNA produced a minimum of 5.5 micrograms from each sample. The V gene lost 5 bases and the J gene lost 5 bases, with 15 bases spanning the gap. The CDR3 has 13 amino acids. Germline loops: CDR1 SQVTM, CDR2 ANQGSEA. Study observations and caveats: Whereas aged donors had fewer naive CD4+ cells, long-lived donors had more of them and higher diversity.

Alongside a J-beta primer mix, a sample-barcoded 5' primer served in a second PCR lasting about 7 to 12 cycles. TCRdb used MiXCR to reprocess the 5' RACE reads, holding one entry per CDR3 protein. The sample records hundreds of thousands of distinct CDR3 sequences, approximately 49% being singletons. Turning to this clonotype: Its antigen is not known.

The sequence was obtained from a woman in her fifties or sixties in good health. Sequencing was carried out using blood. J is TRBJ1-2 and V is TRBV29-1; the D is unclear. The CDR3 here is CSVQVWVGYGYTF. Written as DNA, the CDR3 is TGCAGCGTTCAGGTTTGGGTGGGGTATGGCTACACCTTC.